This TCR beta chain was obtained from a study of cytomegalovirus exposure and HLA in healthy donors. Across the whole study: A subsequent analysis stated that the 120 or so validation repertoires were run on the same platform as the roughly 670 first-cohort repertoires.

The CDR3 consists of 16 residues. CDR1 is SNHLY and CDR2 is FYNNEI in the germline V gene. V gave up 4 bases and J gave up 11 bases; unmatched junction bases: 17. Overall study results and limits: The study listed 164 cytomegalovirus-associated TCR beta chains. According to a later analysis, TCR clusters from the first cohort tended to co-occur in the 120 or so validation repertoires.

This table comes from immunoSEQ multiplex PCR, and its TCRdb copy is limited to in-frame clones, with some not included. The table has roughly 120,000 clones, 88% seen once; the top ten hold approximately 1.4%. Worth noting for this clone: Antigen: not known.

The sequenced sample was PBMCs. The clonotype comes from a woman aged 25 to 45 in good health and CMV-seropositive. V is TRBV2 and J is TRBJ1-1; 9 positions agree with TRBD1. The CDR3 protein is CASSGSRDRASVEAFF. DNA of the CDR3: TGTGCCAGCAGTGGATCAAGGGACAGGGCGAGCGTGGAGGCTTTCTTT.